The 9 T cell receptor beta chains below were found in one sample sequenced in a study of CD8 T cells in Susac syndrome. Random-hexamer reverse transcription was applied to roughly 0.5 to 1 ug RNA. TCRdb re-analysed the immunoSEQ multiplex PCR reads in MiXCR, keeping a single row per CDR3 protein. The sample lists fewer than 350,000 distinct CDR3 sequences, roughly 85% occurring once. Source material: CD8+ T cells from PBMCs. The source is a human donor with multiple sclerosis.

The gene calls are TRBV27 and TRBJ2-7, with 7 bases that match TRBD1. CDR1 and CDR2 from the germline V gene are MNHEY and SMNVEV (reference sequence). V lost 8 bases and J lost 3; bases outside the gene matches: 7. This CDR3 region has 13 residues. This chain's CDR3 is CASGSGTDYEQYF. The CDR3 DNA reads TGTGCCAGCGGCTCGGGGACAGACTACGAGCAGTACTTC.

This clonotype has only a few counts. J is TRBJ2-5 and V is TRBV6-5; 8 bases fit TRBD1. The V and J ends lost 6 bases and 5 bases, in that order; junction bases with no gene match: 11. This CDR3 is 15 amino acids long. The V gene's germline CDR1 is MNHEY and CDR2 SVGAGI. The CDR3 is CASSGQGRGGETQYF. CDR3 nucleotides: TGTGCCAGCAGCGGACAGGGTCGAGGAGGGGAGACCCAGTACTTC.

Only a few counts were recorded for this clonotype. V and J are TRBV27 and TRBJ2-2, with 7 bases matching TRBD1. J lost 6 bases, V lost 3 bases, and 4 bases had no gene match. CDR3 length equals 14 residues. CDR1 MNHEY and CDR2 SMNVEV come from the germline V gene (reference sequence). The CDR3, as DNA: TGTGCCAGCAGTTTCACCCAGGGGGCCGGGGAGCTGTTTTTT. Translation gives CASSFTQGAGELFF.

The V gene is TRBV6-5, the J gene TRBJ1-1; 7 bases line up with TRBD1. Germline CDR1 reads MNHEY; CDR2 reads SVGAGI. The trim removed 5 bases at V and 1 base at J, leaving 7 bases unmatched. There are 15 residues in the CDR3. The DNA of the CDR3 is TGTGCCAGCAGTCCCGGACAGGTTCGGAACACTGAAGCTTTCTTT. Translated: CASSPGQVRNTEAFF.

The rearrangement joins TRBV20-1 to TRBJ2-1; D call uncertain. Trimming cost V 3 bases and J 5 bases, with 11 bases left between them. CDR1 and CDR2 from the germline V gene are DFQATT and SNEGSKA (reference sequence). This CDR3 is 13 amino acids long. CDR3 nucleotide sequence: TGCAGTGCTAGGCCCGTCGCAAACAATGAGCAGTTCTTC. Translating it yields CSARPVANNEQFF.

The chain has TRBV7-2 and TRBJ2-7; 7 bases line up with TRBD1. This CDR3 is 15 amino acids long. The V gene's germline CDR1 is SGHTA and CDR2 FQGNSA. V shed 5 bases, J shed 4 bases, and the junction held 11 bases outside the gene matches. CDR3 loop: CASSPHGTDFYEQYF. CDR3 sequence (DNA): TGTGCCAGCAGCCCCCACGGGACAGACTTTTACGAGCAGTACTTC.

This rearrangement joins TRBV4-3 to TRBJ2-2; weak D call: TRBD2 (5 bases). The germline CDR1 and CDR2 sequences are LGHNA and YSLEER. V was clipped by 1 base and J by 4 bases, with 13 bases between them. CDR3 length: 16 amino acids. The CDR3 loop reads CASSQAGILGTGELFF. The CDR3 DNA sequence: TGCGCCAGCAGCCAAGCGGGGATTTTAGGCACCGGGGAGCTGTTTTTT.

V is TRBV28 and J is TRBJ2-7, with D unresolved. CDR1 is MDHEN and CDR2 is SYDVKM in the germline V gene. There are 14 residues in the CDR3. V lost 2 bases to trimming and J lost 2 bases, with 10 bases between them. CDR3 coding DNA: TGTGCCAGCAGTTTAGCTTTTTCTCCCTACGAGCAGTACTTC. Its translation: CASSLAFSPYEQYF. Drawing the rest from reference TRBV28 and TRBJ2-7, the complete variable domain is DVKVTQSSRYLVKRTGEKVFLECVQDMDHENMFWYRQDPGLGLRLIYFSYDVKMKEKGDIPEGYSVSREKKERFSLILESASTNQTSMYLCASSLAFSPYEQYFGPGTRLTVT.

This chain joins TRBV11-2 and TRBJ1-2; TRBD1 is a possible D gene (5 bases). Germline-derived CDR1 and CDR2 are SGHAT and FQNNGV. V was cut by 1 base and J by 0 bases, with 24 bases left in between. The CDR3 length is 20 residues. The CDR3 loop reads CASSLGGLWGSNSPNYGYTF. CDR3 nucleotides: TGTGCCAGCAGCTTAGGGGGGTTATGGGGGTCTAACTCCCCTAACTATGGCTACACCTTC.